These 26 T cell receptor beta chains originate from one sample sequenced in a study of T cells in Graves' hyperthyroidism and ophthalmopathy. TCR beta CDR3 regions were amplified from RNA. The HTBI primer set drove a first-round RT-PCR of the TCR CDR3. TCRdb processed the multiplex PCR reads anew with MiXCR; each CDR3 protein has one entry. The sample consists of a few hundred thousand distinct CDR3 sequences, roughly 15% of them appearing once. Sequenced sample: blood. The receptors stem from a woman in her fifties or sixties with Graves' hyperthyroidism that later progressed to Graves' ophthalmopathy.

This clonotype was counted at least ten times. The chain carries TRBV12-3 or TRBV12-4 and TRBJ1-4; no definite D call. The ends were cut back, 8 bases at V and 10 bases at J, with 26 bases in the middle. The CDR3 sequence is 16 residues long. The CDR3 DNA sequence: TGTGCCAGCTCCTTCTTATATCGGGGTACGGTGGGAAAACTGTTTTTT. Amino acid sequence: CASSFLYRGTVGKLFF.

V is TRBV12-3 or TRBV12-4 and J is TRBJ1-2; D gene uncertain. The CDR3 length is 12 residues. V lost 5 bases, J lost 8 bases, and 12 bases lay in between. CDR3 sequence: CASSPDAGGYTF. DNA for the CDR3: TGTGCCAGCAGTCCGGATGCAGGAGGCTACACCTTC.

In its sample, this clonotype was seen many times. The chain combines TRBV19 with TRBJ1-5; D might be TRBD1 (6 bases). V lost 5 bases and J 2 bases, leaving 28 bases between the germline ends. Per germline, CDR1 LNHDA and CDR2 SQIVND (reference sequence). There are 20 residues in the CDR3. The CDR3 region is CASSSPWRTVLWGGNQPQHF. CDR3 bases: TGTGCCAGTAGTTCTCCGTGGCGGACAGTTCTCTGGGGGGGCAATCAGCCCCAGCATTTT.

This clonotype was recorded many times. CDR3 amino acids: CASSPRVQGGEKLFF. The CDR3 coding sequence is TGTGCCAGCAGCCCCCGGGTGCAGGGTGGAGAAAAACTGTTTTTT. The chain joins TRBV7-6 to TRBJ1-4; D may be TRBD1 (5 bases). The CDR3 totals 15 residues. V dropped 5 bases and J dropped 8 bases, with 18 bases sitting between them. Looked up from germline, CDR1 is SGHVS and CDR2 is FNYEAQ.

V usage is TRBV19 and J usage is TRBJ1-1; D perhaps matches TRBD1 (5 bases). Between the trimmed V and J ends, which lost 7 bases and 0 bases, there was a span of 9 bases. Germline V gene sequence: CDR1 LNHDA, CDR2 SQIVND (reference sequence). This CDR3 has 13 residues. The CDR3 here is CASTQAMNTEAFF. CDR3 DNA sequence: TGTGCCAGTACACAGGCTATGAACACTGAAGCTTTCTTT.

The table lists this clonotype with a few counts. V is TRBV9 and J is TRBJ2-5, with 8 bases fitting TRBD2. The V segment lost 4 bases and the J segment 5 bases; nucleotides outside the gene matches: 7. The CDR3 consists of 14 residues. Germline CDR1 is SGDLS and CDR2 is YYNGEE. The CDR3 bases are TGTGCCAGCAGCCCTCGGGGGGGATTCGAGACCCAGTACTTC. Protein product: CASSPRGGFETQYF.

This clonotype was observed at least ten times. The rearrangement uses TRBV27 and TRBJ1-2, with a tentative D call TRBD1 (6 bases). The germline CDR1 and CDR2 sequences are MNHEY and SMNVEV (reference sequence). Trimming cost V 5 bases and J 7 bases, with 17 bases left between them. The CDR3 covers 14 residues. CDR3 DNA sequence: TGTGCCAGCAGTCAGGACAGCGAAGTTGGTGGCTACACCTTC. Translated, it gives CASSQDSEVGGYTF.

At least ten counts were recorded for this clonotype. The gene calls are TRBV29-1 and TRBJ1-1; D unresolved. Germline-derived CDR1 and CDR2 are SQVTM and ANQGSEA. This CDR3 is 13 amino acids long. V was trimmed by 4 bases and J by 0 bases, leaving 9 bases between them. The CDR3 DNA reads as TGCAGCGTTGCTGACACGGTGAACACTGAAGCTTTCTTT. Its translation is CSVADTVNTEAFF.

This clonotype was detected many times. The chain links TRBV28 to TRBJ1-2; 9 bases align to TRBD1. V was pared by 6 bases and J by 4 bases, with 6 bases of the junction left unmatched. CDR1 MDHEN and CDR2 SYDVKM come from the germline V gene. This CDR3 is 14 amino acids long. CDR3 loop: CASSRTGAGYGYTF. The CDR3 bases are TGTGCCAGCAGCCGGACAGGGGCAGGCTATGGCTACACCTTC.

This clonotype was counted many times. The chain employs TRBV20-1 and TRBJ1-1; D is unclear. This CDR3 is built from 14 residues. Trimming shortened V by 0 bases and J by 6 bases, and 14 bases separated the two germline ends. Germline CDR1 reads DFQATT; CDR2 reads SNEGSKA (reference sequence). The CDR3 protein is CSARDQSLGAEAFF. DNA for the CDR3: TGCAGTGCTAGAGATCAGAGCCTCGGGGCTGAAGCTTTCTTT.

This clonotype was observed at least ten times. The V and J genes are TRBV30 and TRBJ2-3; 8 nucleotides match TRBD1. The CDR3 is 16 amino acids. From germline, CDR1 is GTSNPN and CDR2 SVGIG (reference sequence). V was clipped by 1 base and J by 6 bases; unmatched bases: 12. In DNA, the CDR3 is TGTGCCTGGAGTGGAGGGGGCAGGGGGCGCGCGGATACGCAGTATTTT. It specifies CAWSGGGRGRADTQYF.

This clonotype was counted ten times or more. The rearrangement uses TRBV12-3 or TRBV12-4 and TRBJ2-7, with D maybe TRBD1 (6 bases). V was trimmed by 0 bases and J by 3 bases, leaving 12 bases between them. The CDR3 is 15 amino acids. In DNA, the CDR3 is TGTGCCAGCAGTTTAGCTTGGCAGGGGAACTACGAGCAGTACTTC. Amino acid sequence: CASSLAWQGNYEQYF.

This clonotype has a count of ten or more. The chain couples TRBV18 to TRBJ1-4; D unclear. Trimming pared 3 bases from V and 12 bases from J, leaving 11 bases between. Germline CDR1 and CDR2: KGHSH and LQKENI. CDR3 length: 12 residues. The CDR3 is CASSPDNRELFF. CDR3 in DNA: TGTGCCAGCTCACCCGATAACCGGGAACTGTTTTTT. The full variable domain, with the rest looked up from reference TRBV18 and TRBJ1-4, is NAGVMQNPRHLVRRRGQEARLRCSPMKGHSHVYWYRQLPEEGLKFMVYLQKENIIDESGMPKERFSAEFPKEGPSILRIQQVVRGDSAAYFCASSPDNRELFFGSGTQLSVL.

This clonotype showed up many times. This sequence joins TRBV28 and TRBJ1-2; no clear D gene. Trimming removed 3 bases from V and 7 bases from J, with 6 bases in between. Germline values: CDR1 MDHEN, CDR2 SYDVKM. The CDR3 sequence is 11 residues long. The DNA for the CDR3 is TGTGCCAGCAGTTTTTTAATTGGCTACACCTTC. Its translation: CASSFLIGYTF.

This clonotype showed up many times. The rearrangement links TRBV20-1 to TRBJ2-3; perhaps TRBD2 as D (5 bases). CDR3 size: 14 residues. The germline V gene encodes CDR1 DFQATT and CDR2 SNEGSKA (reference sequence). V lost 0 bases and J lost 2, with 9 bases in between. The CDR3 loop reads CSARDTGSTDTQYF. The CDR3 DNA reads TGCAGTGCTAGAGACACGGGATCCACAGATACGCAGTATTTT.

As for this clonotype: This sequence may be a read error, since a much larger clone differs from it by one base. The chain combines TRBV3-1 with TRBJ2-7; perhaps TRBD2 as D (6 bases). This CDR3 contains 15 residues. Per germline, CDR1 LGHDT and CDR2 YNNKEL (reference sequence). The CDR3 DNA reads as TGTGCCGGCAGCCAAGAGGGGACGATGGGGGGAGAGCAGTACTTC. As protein: CAGSQEGTMGGEQYF.

Ten or more counts support this clonotype. V is TRBV29-1 and J is TRBJ1-5; D perhaps matches TRBD1 (6 bases). The V end lost 5 bases, the J end lost 4 bases, and 12 bases lay between the germline ends. Per germline, CDR1 SQVTM and CDR2 ANQGSEA. The CDR3 sequence is 13 residues long. CDR3 DNA: TGCAGCGTTCGGGACAATTGGAATCAGCCCCAGCATTTT. Translating gives CSVRDNWNQPQHF.

The chain joins TRBV10-2 to TRBJ1-5; TRBD1 aligns across 7 bases. Trimming removed 8 bases from V and 7 bases from J; junction bases left unmatched: 8. The germline V gene encodes CDR1 WSHSY and CDR2 SAAADI. This CDR3 has 13 amino acids. Here the CDR3 DNA reads TGCGCCAGCGCGACAGGGCGAGGGCAGCCCCAGCATTTT. Residues: CASATGRGQPQHF.

This clonotype was detected ten times or more. This chain uses TRBV18 with TRBJ1-5; D is unresolved. The CDR3 sequence is 13 residues long. Germline V gives CDR1 KGHSH, CDR2 LQKENI. Trimming stripped 3 bases from V and 4 bases from J, with 7 bases between. The CDR3 DNA reads as TGTGCCAGCTCACCGTCACAGAATCAGCCCCAGCATTTT. Protein product: CASSPSQNQPQHF.

The rearrangement joins TRBV5-6 to TRBJ2-7, with 7 bases aligning to TRBD1. The CDR3 is 18 residues long. Germline CDR1 is SGHDT and CDR2 is YYEEEE. Unmatched junction bases numbered 16, after V lost 2 bases and J lost 2 bases. CDR3 bases: TGTGCCAGCAGCTTTGGGGACAGTGAATACAAACCCCCCTACGAGCAGTACTTC. Protein: CASSFGDSEYKPPYEQYF.

This clonotype was observed many times. This rearrangement joins TRBV20-1 to TRBJ1-5; maybe TRBD1 (6 bases). Germline CDR1 DFQATT, CDR2 SNEGSKA (reference sequence). This CDR3 is built from 13 residues. V shed 3 bases and J shed 4 bases, with 10 bases lying between them. CDR3 in amino acids: CSARGGQNQPQHF. DNA of the CDR3: TGCAGTGCTAGGGGGGGGCAGAATCAGCCCCAGCATTTT.

This clonotype was detected ten times or more. CDR3 loop: CASSELHSNQPQHF. The CDR3 bases are TGTGCCAGCAGTGAGTTGCATAGCAATCAGCCCCAGCATTTT. The chain links TRBV2 to TRBJ1-5; D not resolved. V was shortened by 3 bases and J by 0 bases, with 6 bases between the two germline ends. This CDR3 is built from 14 residues. Germline loops: CDR1 SNHLY, CDR2 FYNNEI.

This clonotype was seen many times. This chain links TRBV27 with TRBJ2-3; D call uncertain. CDR1 and CDR2 from the germline V gene are MNHEY and SMNVEV (reference sequence). V was trimmed by 7 bases and J by 1 base, leaving 6 bases between them. This CDR3 contains 12 residues. CDR3 DNA sequence: TGTGCCAGCACCCTACGCACAGATACGCAGTATTTT. It codes for CASTLRTDTQYF.

This clonotype showed up many times. The rearrangement uses TRBV6-1 and TRBJ2-5; D possibly corresponds to TRBD1 (5 bases). Germline CDR1 and CDR2: MNHNS and SASEGT. The CDR3 length is 13 residues. With 5 bases removed from V and 0 bases from J, the gap between germline ends came to 7 bases. CDR3 residues: CASSWTNQETQYF. The CDR3 DNA is TGTGCCAGCAGTTGGACAAACCAAGAGACCCAGTACTTC.

The sample holds many counts of this clonotype. The chain employs TRBV20-1 and TRBJ1-1; unclear D gene. The ends were cut back, 4 bases at V and 3 bases at J, with 15 bases in the middle. The CDR3 loop spans 14 amino acids. The germline gives CDR1 DFQATT, CDR2 SNEGSKA (reference sequence). CDR3 DNA sequence: TGCAGTGCTAAAACTTCGGAGCTAGACACTGAAGCTTTCTTT. Its protein product is CSAKTSELDTEAFF.

In its sample, this clonotype was seen many times. This chain connects TRBV2 to TRBJ1-5; D may be TRBD1 (5 bases). The germline gives CDR1 SNHLY, CDR2 FYNNEI. This CDR3 is 15 amino acids long. Between the trimmed V and J ends, which lost 2 bases and 5 bases, there was a span of 13 bases. The CDR3 nucleotides read TGTGCCAGCAGTGAAAAGGGAGACAGAGATCAGCCCCAGCATTTT. This gives the protein CASSEKGDRDQPQHF.